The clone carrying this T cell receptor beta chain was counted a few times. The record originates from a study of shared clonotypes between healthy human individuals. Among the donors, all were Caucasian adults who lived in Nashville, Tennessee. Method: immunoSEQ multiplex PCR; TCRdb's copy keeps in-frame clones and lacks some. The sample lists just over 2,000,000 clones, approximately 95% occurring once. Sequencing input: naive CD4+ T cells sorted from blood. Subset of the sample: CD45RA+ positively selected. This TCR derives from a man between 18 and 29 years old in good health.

DNA of the CDR3: TGCGCCAGCAGTCAAGGGGGGAGTCTGGCTTTCTTT. This encodes CASSQGGSLAFF. This chain joins TRBV23-1 and TRBJ1-1; tentatively, D is TRBD1 (5 bases). TRBV23-1 carries the ORF label, with uncertain function. V was clipped by 2 bases and J by 11 bases, with 12 bases between them. The CDR3 has 12 residues.